This TCR beta chain was documented in a study of T cells in Graves' hyperthyroidism and ophthalmopathy. Study-wide points: Most thyroid clonotypes expanded above 0.001 appeared in blood too. A 13 V-J model separated ophthalmopathy from stable hyperthyroidism.

In regard to this clonotype: Antigen specificity is unknown.

V was cut by 6 bases and J by 5 bases, with 11 bases left in between. This CDR3 contains 13 residues. The investigators amplified TCR beta CDR3 regions from RNA transcripts. Using the HTBI primer set, a first-round RT-PCR was run on the TCR CDR3. TCRdb re-called the multiplex PCR reads with MiXCR, one entry per CDR3 protein. The sample lists a few hundred thousand distinct CDR3 sequences, approximately 44% occurring once. Diagnosing involved the use of clinical symptoms, serum thyroxine and TRAb, thyroid ultrasound and orbital computed tomography. What was sequenced was peripheral blood or thyroid tissue (not recorded which). The chain is built from TRBV12-3 or TRBV12-4 and TRBJ1-5; D unresolved. The clonotype comes from a woman aged 18-30 years with Graves' hyperthyroidism. The CDR3 sequence is CASRDSADQPQHF. CDR3 coding DNA: TGTGCCAGCAGAGATAGTGCGGATCAGCCCCAGCATTTT.